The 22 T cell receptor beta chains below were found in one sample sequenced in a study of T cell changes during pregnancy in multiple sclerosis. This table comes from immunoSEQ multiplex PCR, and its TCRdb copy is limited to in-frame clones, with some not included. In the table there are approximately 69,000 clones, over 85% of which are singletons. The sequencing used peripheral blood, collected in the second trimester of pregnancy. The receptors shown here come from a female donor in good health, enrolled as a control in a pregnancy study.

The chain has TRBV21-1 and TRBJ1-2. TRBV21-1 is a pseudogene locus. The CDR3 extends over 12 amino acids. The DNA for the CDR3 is TGTGCCAGCAGAGAGGTGGGCTATGGCTACACCTTC. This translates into CASREVGYGYTF.

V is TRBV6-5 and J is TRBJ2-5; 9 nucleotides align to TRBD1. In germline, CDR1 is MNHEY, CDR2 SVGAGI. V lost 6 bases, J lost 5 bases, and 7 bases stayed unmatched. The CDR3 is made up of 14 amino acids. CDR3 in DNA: TGTGCCAGCAGGTACAGGGGGCAACGGGAGACCCAGTACTTC. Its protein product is CASRYRGQRETQYF.

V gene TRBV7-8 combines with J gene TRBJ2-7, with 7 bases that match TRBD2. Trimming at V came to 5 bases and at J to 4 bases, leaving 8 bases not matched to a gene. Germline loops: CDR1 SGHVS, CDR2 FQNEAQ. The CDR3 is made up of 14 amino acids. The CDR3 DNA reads TGTGCCAGCAGCCGCCGGGACGGGGGGTACGAGCAGTACTTC. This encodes CASSRRDGGYEQYF.

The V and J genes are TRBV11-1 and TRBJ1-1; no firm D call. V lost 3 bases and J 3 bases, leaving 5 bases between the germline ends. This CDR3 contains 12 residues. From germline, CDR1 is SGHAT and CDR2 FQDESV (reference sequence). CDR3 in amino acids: CASSFEDTEAFF. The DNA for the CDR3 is TGTGCCAGCAGCTTCGAGGACACTGAAGCTTTCTTT.

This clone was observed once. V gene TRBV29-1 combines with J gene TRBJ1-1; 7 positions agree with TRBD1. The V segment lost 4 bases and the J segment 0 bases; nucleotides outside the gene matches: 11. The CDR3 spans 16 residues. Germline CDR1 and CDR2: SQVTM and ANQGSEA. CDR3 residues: CSVVGVAGGLNTEAFF. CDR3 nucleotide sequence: TGCAGCGTTGTGGGGGTTGCAGGGGGTCTGAACACTGAAGCTTTCTTT.

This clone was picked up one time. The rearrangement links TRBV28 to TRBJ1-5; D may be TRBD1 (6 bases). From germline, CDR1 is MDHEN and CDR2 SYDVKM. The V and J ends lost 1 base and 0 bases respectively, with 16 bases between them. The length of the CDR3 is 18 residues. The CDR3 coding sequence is TGTGCCAGCAGTTTATTTACCCAGGGGACGCATAGCAATCAGCCCCAGCATTTT. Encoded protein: CASSLFTQGTHSNQPQHF.

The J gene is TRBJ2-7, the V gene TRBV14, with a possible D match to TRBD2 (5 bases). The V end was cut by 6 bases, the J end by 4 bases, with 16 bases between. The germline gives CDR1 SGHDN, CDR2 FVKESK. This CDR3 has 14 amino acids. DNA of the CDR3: TGTGCCAGCAGTCGGACTCTCGGATCTTACGAGCAGTACTTC. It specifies CASSRTLGSYEQYF.

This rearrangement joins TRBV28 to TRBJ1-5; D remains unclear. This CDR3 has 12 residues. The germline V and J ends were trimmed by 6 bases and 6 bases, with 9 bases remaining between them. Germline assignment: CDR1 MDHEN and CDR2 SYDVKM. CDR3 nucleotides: TGTGCCAGCAGCGAGGTGGGTCAGCCCCAGCATTTT. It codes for CASSEVGQPQHF. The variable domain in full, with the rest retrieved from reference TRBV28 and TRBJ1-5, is DVKVTQSSRYLVKRTGEKVFLECVQDMDHENMFWYRQDPGLGLRLIYFSYDVKMKEKGDIPEGYSVSREKKERFSLILESASTNQTSMYLCASSEVGQPQHFGDGTRLSIL.

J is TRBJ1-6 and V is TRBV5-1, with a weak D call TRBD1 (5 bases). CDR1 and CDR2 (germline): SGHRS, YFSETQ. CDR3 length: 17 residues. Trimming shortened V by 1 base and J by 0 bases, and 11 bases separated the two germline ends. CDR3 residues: CASSLSSQGSYNSPLHF. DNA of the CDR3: TGCGCCAGCAGCTTGTCATCGCAGGGCTCCTATAATTCACCCCTCCACTTT.

As DNA, the CDR3 is TGTGCCAGCAGCTTAGATGGAGGGGATATCTATGGCTACACCTTC. Translation: CASSLDGGDIYGYTF. The chain uses TRBV7-9 and TRBJ1-2; D is perhaps TRBD1 (5 bases). The CDR3 covers 15 residues. V dropped 1 base and J dropped 4 bases, with 13 bases sitting between them. The germline V gene has CDR1 SEHNR and CDR2 FQNEAQ (reference sequence).

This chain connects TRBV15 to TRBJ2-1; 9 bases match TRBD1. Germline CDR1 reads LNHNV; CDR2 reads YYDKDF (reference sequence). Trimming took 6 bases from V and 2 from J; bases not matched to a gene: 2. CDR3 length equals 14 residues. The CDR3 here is CATSTGGAYNEQFF. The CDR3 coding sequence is TGTGCCACCAGTACAGGGGGCGCCTACAATGAGCAGTTCTTC.

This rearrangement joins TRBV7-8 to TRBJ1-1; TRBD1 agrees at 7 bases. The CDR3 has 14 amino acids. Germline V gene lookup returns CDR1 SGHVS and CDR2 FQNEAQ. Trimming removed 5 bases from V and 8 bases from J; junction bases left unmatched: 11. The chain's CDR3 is CASSETTGRLEAFF. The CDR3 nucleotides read TGTGCCAGCAGCGAGACGACAGGGAGGTTGGAAGCTTTCTTT. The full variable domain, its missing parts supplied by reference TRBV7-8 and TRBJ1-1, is GAGVSQSPRYKVAKRGQDVALRCDPISGHVSLFWYQQALGQGPEFLTYFQNEAQLDKSGLPSDRFFAERPEGSVSTLKIQRTQQEDSAVYLCASSETTGRLEAFFGQGTRLTVV.

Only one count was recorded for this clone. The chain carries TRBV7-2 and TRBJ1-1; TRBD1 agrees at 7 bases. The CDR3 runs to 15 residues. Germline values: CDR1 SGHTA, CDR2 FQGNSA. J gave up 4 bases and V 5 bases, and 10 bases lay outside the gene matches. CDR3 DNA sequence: TGTGCCAGCAGCCAACAGCAGGGGGTTGGCACTGAAGCTTTCTTT. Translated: CASSQQQGVGTEAFF.

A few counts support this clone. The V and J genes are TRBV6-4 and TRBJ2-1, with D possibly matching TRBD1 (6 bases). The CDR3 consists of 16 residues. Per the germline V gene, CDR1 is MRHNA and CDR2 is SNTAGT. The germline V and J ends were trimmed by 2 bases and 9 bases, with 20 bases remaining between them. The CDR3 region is CASSDRWGRSGSEQFF. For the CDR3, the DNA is TGTGCCAGCAGTGACAGGTGGGGGCGGAGTGGGTCTGAGCAGTTCTTC.

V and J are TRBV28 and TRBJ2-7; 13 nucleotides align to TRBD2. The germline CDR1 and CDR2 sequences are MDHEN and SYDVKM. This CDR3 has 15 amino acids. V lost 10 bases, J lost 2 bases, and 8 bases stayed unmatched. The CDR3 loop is CAITPGLAGAYEQYF. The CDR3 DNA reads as TGTGCCATCACCCCCGGACTAGCGGGGGCCTACGAGCAGTACTTC.

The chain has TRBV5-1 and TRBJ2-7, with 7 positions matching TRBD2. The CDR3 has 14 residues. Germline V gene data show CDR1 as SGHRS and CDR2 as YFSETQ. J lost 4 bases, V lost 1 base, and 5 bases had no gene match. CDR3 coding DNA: TGCGCCAGCAGCTTGCCCGGGACTATATACGAGCAGTACTTC. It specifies CASSLPGTIYEQYF.

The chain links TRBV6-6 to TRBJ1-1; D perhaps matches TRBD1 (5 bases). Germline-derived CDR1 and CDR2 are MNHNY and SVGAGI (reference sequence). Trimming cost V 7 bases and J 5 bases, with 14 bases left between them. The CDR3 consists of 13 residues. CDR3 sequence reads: CASNQGAGTEAFF. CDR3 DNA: TGTGCCAGCAATCAAGGGGCGGGGACTGAAGCTTTCTTT.

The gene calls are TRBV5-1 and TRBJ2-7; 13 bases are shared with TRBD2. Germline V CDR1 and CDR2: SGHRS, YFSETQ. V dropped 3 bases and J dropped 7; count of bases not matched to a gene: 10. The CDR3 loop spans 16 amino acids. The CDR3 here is CASSSGTSGGAREQYF. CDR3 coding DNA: TGCGCCAGCAGCTCTGGCACTAGCGGGGGGGCGCGGGAGCAGTACTTC.

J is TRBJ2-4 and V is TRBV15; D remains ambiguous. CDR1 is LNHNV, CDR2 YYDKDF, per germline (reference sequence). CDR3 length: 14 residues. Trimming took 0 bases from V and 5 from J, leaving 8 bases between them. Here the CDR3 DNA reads TGTGCCACCAGCAGAGAGTCTAGGCAAAACATTCAGTACTTC. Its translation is CATSRESRQNIQYF.

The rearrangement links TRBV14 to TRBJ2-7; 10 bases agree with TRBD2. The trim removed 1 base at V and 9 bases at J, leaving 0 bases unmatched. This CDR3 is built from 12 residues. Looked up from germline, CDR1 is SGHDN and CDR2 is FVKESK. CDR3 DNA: TGTGCCAGCAGCCAAGTAGCGGGGGGGCAGTACTTC. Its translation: CASSQVAGGQYF.

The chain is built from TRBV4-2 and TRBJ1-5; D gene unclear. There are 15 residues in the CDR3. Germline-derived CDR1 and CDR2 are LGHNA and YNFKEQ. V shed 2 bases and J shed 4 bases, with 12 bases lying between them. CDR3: CASSQRHLGNQPQHF. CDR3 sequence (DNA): TGTGCCAGCAGCCAAAGACACCTTGGTAATCAGCCCCAGCATTTT.

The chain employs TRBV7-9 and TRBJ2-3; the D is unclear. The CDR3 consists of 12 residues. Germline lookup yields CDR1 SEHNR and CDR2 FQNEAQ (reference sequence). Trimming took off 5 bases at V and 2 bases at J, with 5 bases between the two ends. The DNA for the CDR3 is TGTGCCAGCAGCCCGTCCACAGATACGCAGTATTTT. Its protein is CASSPSTDTQYF.